A selection of T cell receptor beta chains follows, all from one sample in a study of T cell changes during pregnancy in multiple sclerosis. Measured with immunoSEQ multiplex PCR; TCRdb has only the in-frame clones, and not every one. The table has more than 100,000 clones, roughly 92% seen once. This specimen consisted of peripheral blood, obtained after pregnancy. The receptors were gathered from a female donor with multiple sclerosis, enrolled in a pregnancy study. Both conserved end residues are part of each CDR3. The order of the fields is J gene, D gene, clone size, V gene, CDR3 DNA, CDR3 protein. D genes are given only for firm matches. Some rows have no size entry. The others give once, few or many, or a class for an expanded clone.

j_call: TRBJ1-1
d_call: .
clone_size: .
v_call: TRBV5-4
cdr3_nt: TGTGCCAGCAGCCCCAGACCACTAAGGGGCACTGAAGCTTTCTTT
cdr3_aa: CASSPRPLRGTEAFF

j_call: TRBJ2-1
d_call: .
clone_size: .
v_call: TRBV7-2
cdr3_nt: TGTGCCAGCACCCCCTGGGGGGATTACAATGAGCAGTTCTTC
cdr3_aa: CASTPWGDYNEQFF

j_call: TRBJ2-5
d_call: .
clone_size: .
v_call: TRBV5-1
cdr3_nt: TGCGCCAGCAGCTTGAATGGGGGCATCGGGATAGAGACCCAGTACTTC
cdr3_aa: CASSLNGGIGIETQYF

j_call: TRBJ2-7
d_call: .
clone_size: .
v_call: TRBV6-1
cdr3_nt: TGTGCCAGCAGCACACAGGGTGCCTACGAGCAGTACTTC
cdr3_aa: CASSTQGAYEQYF

j_call: TRBJ1-1
d_call: .
clone_size: .
v_call: TRBV6-1
cdr3_nt: TGTGCCAGCACCCGTCGGCAGGGAACCACTGAAGCTTTCTTT
cdr3_aa: CASTRRQGTTEAFF

j_call: TRBJ1-2
d_call: TRBD1
clone_size: few
v_call: TRBV5-1
cdr3_nt: TGCGCCAGCAGCTGCGACCCATCGAAATGGGACAGTGCTTATGGCTACACCTTC
cdr3_aa: CASSCDPSKWDSAYGYTF

j_call: TRBJ1-1
d_call: .
clone_size: .
v_call: TRBV19
cdr3_nt: TGTGCCAGTAGTGAGTCCCGCGGAGGGACTTTTGAAGCTTTCTTT
cdr3_aa: CASSESRGGTFEAFF

j_call: TRBJ2-7
d_call: .
clone_size: .
v_call: TRBV7-9
cdr3_nt: TGTGCCAGCAGCTCACAGGAGAGACCTTACGAGCAGTACTTC
cdr3_aa: CASSSQERPYEQYF

j_call: TRBJ1-1
d_call: TRBD1
clone_size: once
v_call: TRBV20-1
cdr3_nt: TGCAGTGCCCGGGACAGGGCAGCTTTCTTT
cdr3_aa: CSARDRAAFF

j_call: TRBJ1-4
d_call: .
clone_size: .
v_call: TRBV7-2
cdr3_nt: TGTGCCAGCAGCCCATGGTTGGGAGGGAATGAAAAACTGTTTTTT
cdr3_aa: CASSPWLGGNEKLFF

j_call: TRBJ1-4
d_call: TRBD1
clone_size: .
v_call: TRBV7-9
cdr3_nt: TGTGCCAGCAGCCCGCCGGGACAGGGAGATGAAAAACTGTTTTTT
cdr3_aa: CASSPPGQGDEKLFF

j_call: TRBJ2-7
d_call: .
clone_size: .
v_call: TRBV4-2
cdr3_nt: TGTGCCAGCAGCCAGCTCGAGCACTACGAGCAGTACTTC
cdr3_aa: CASSQLEHYEQYF

j_call: TRBJ2-7
d_call: TRBD1
clone_size: .
v_call: TRBV2
cdr3_nt: TGTGCCAGCAGTCGGGACAGGAGCTCCTACGAGCAGTACTTC
cdr3_aa: CASSRDRSSYEQYF

j_call: TRBJ1-5
d_call: TRBD1
clone_size: .
v_call: TRBV5-5
cdr3_nt: TGTGCCAGCAGCCCGGGACAGGGGGTCCCTAGCAATCAGCCCCAGCATTTT
cdr3_aa: CASSPGQGVPSNQPQHF

j_call: TRBJ2-1
d_call: .
clone_size: .
v_call: TRBV12-5
cdr3_nt: TGTGCTAGTGGTTTGGCCGCCGGGTCCATCTCCAATGAGCAGTTCTTC
cdr3_aa: CASGLAAGSISNEQFF

j_call: TRBJ2-1
d_call: TRBD1
clone_size: .
v_call: TRBV7-7
cdr3_nt: TGTGCCAGCAGCTCTTCAGACAGGGTCAGTGAGCAGTTCTTC
cdr3_aa: CASSSSDRVSEQFF

j_call: TRBJ1-1
d_call: .
clone_size: .
v_call: TRBV7-2
cdr3_nt: TGTGCCAGCAGCTCCCCCCGGGGGAACACTGAAGCTTTCTTT
cdr3_aa: CASSSPRGNTEAFF

j_call: TRBJ1-2
d_call: .
clone_size: .
v_call: TRBV9
cdr3_nt: TGTGCCAGCAGCGCATCTTGGGGGGGGGAGTATGGCTACACCTTC
cdr3_aa: CASSASWGGEYGYTF

j_call: TRBJ2-3
d_call: .
clone_size: .
v_call: TRBV6-5
cdr3_nt: TGTGCCAGCAGTGAGACACCGTCACGGCAGTATTTT
cdr3_aa: CASSETPSRQYF

j_call: TRBJ2-1
d_call: TRBD2
clone_size: .
v_call: TRBV6-1
cdr3_nt: TGTGCCAGCACCATCGGGGGGGCTACCTACAATGAGCAGTTCTTC
cdr3_aa: CASTIGGATYNEQFF

j_call: TRBJ2-7
d_call: .
clone_size: .
v_call: TRBV18
cdr3_nt: TGTGCCAGCTCACTCTCGACAGTAACCTACGAGCAGTACTTC
cdr3_aa: CASSLSTVTYEQYF

j_call: TRBJ2-1
d_call: TRBD2
clone_size: .
v_call: TRBV6-4
cdr3_nt: TGTGCCAGCAGTGACACTAGCGGGGGGCGCTACAATGAGCAGTTCTTC
cdr3_aa: CASSDTSGGRYNEQFF

j_call: TRBJ2-3
d_call: TRBD2
clone_size: .
v_call: TRBV28
cdr3_nt: TGTGCCAGCAGTCACCCCGGGACTAGTAGCACAGATACGCAGTATTTT
cdr3_aa: CASSHPGTSSTDTQYF

j_call: TRBJ1-1
d_call: TRBD1
clone_size: .
v_call: TRBV5-1
cdr3_nt: TGCGCCAGCAGCGGACAGGGCGTTAGTACTGAAGCTTTCTTT
cdr3_aa: CASSGQGVSTEAFF

j_call: TRBJ1-2
d_call: TRBD1
clone_size: .
v_call: TRBV19
cdr3_nt: TGTGCCAGTACAACAGGGGCTCGTGAGGGCTACACCTTC
cdr3_aa: CASTTGAREGYTF

j_call: TRBJ1-2
d_call: .
clone_size: .
v_call: TRBV6-5
cdr3_nt: TGTGCCAGCAGCCCGGGAACAGGGACTAACTATGGCTACACCTTC
cdr3_aa: CASSPGTGTNYGYTF

j_call: TRBJ1-2
d_call: .
clone_size: few
v_call: TRBV4-2
cdr3_nt: TGTGCCAGCAGCCAAGACAGGACAGCGTATGGCTACACCTTC
cdr3_aa: CASSQDRTAYGYTF

j_call: TRBJ2-2
d_call: .
clone_size: .
v_call: TRBV5-4
cdr3_nt: TGTGCCAGCAGCTTGGGGGGCAGCCTGAACACCGGGGAGCTGTTTTTT
cdr3_aa: CASSLGGSLNTGELFF

j_call: TRBJ2-3
d_call: TRBD2
clone_size: .
v_call: TRBV28
cdr3_nt: TGTGCCAGCAGTTTTCTAAGACTAGCGGGAGGGAGAGATACGCAGTATTTT
cdr3_aa: CASSFLRLAGGRDTQYF

j_call: TRBJ2-2
d_call: TRBD1
clone_size: .
v_call: TRBV5-1
cdr3_nt: TGCGCCAGCAGCGGACAGGGAGGACCGGGGGAGCTGTTTTTT
cdr3_aa: CASSGQGGPGELFF

j_call: TRBJ1-5
d_call: .
clone_size: .
v_call: TRBV19
cdr3_nt: TGTGCCAGTAGCATGATCCAGGGAGGGCACAATCAGCCCCAGCATTTT
cdr3_aa: CASSMIQGGHNQPQHF

j_call: TRBJ2-5
d_call: TRBD2
clone_size: .
v_call: TRBV27
cdr3_nt: TGTGCCAGCAGTCCTGGCGGGGGGGCCCCGGAGCAAGAGACCCAGTACTTC
cdr3_aa: CASSPGGGAPEQETQYF

j_call: TRBJ2-7
d_call: TRBD1
clone_size: .
v_call: TRBV6-1
cdr3_nt: TGTGCCAGCAGTGCGACCGGGACAGGGGCTGGGCAGTACTTC
cdr3_aa: CASSATGTGAGQYF

j_call: TRBJ2-1
d_call: TRBD2
clone_size: medium-sized
v_call: TRBV30
cdr3_nt: TGTGCCTGGGGTGGAGGGCGGGGGGATGGTGAGCAGTTCTTC
cdr3_aa: CAWGGGRGDGEQFF

j_call: TRBJ2-7
d_call: TRBD1
clone_size: few
v_call: TRBV18
cdr3_nt: TGTGCCAGCTCAAGTGGTGGACAGGCCTACGAGCAGTACTTC
cdr3_aa: CASSSGGQAYEQYF

j_call: TRBJ2-7
d_call: .
clone_size: .
v_call: TRBV29-1
cdr3_nt: TGCAGCGTTGAAGCAAGGGGATCCGAGCAGTACTTC
cdr3_aa: CSVEARGSEQYF

j_call: TRBJ1-2
d_call: TRBD1
clone_size: once
v_call: TRBV16
cdr3_nt: TGTGCCAGCAGCCCCCGGACAGGGGGGTCGGACTATGGCTACACCTTC
cdr3_aa: CASSPRTGGSDYGYTF

j_call: TRBJ2-6
d_call: .
clone_size: .
v_call: TRBV6-5
cdr3_nt: TGTGCCAGCAGTTACGGAGCGTCTGGGGCCAACGTCCTGACTTTC
cdr3_aa: CASSYGASGANVLTF

j_call: TRBJ2-3
d_call: .
clone_size: .
v_call: TRBV6-1
cdr3_nt: TGTGCCAGCAGTCCGAGACACAGCACAGATACGCAGTATTTT
cdr3_aa: CASSPRHSTDTQYF

j_call: TRBJ2-7
d_call: .
clone_size: few
v_call: TRBV7-3
cdr3_nt: TGTGCCAGCAGCTTATACATATCCTACGAGCAGTACTTC
cdr3_aa: CASSLYISYEQYF

j_call: TRBJ1-4
d_call: .
clone_size: .
v_call: TRBV30
cdr3_nt: TGTGCCTGGAACCGGGAGGGCGAAAAACTGTTTTTT
cdr3_aa: CAWNREGEKLFF

j_call: TRBJ1-2
d_call: .
clone_size: .
v_call: TRBV4-1
cdr3_nt: TGCGCCAGCAGCCAAAGTGGGGGACTTAACTATGGCTACACCTTC
cdr3_aa: CASSQSGGLNYGYTF

j_call: TRBJ1-2
d_call: TRBD1
clone_size: .
v_call: TRBV9
cdr3_nt: TGTGCCAGCAGCCCAAGGGTGGGGGACAGGGCCTCCTATGGCTACACCTTC
cdr3_aa: CASSPRVGDRASYGYTF

j_call: TRBJ2-3
d_call: .
clone_size: .
v_call: TRBV4-2
cdr3_nt: TGTGCCAGCAGCCAGGGTTCAGGGGGCACAGATACGCAGTATTTT
cdr3_aa: CASSQGSGGTDTQYF

j_call: TRBJ2-1
d_call: .
clone_size: .
v_call: TRBV11-3
cdr3_nt: TGTGCCAGCAGCTTAGGGGCGAACAATGAGCAGTTCTTC
cdr3_aa: CASSLGANNEQFF

j_call: TRBJ2-4
d_call: .
clone_size: .
v_call: TRBV7-9
cdr3_nt: TGTGCCAGCAGATCGGAGGAGATGGCCAAAAACATTCAGTACTTC
cdr3_aa: CASRSEEMAKNIQYF

j_call: TRBJ2-6
d_call: .
clone_size: .
v_call: TRBV6-1
cdr3_nt: TGTGCCAGCAGTGAGCAGTTGATCTCTGGGGCCAACGTCCTGACTTTC
cdr3_aa: CASSEQLISGANVLTF